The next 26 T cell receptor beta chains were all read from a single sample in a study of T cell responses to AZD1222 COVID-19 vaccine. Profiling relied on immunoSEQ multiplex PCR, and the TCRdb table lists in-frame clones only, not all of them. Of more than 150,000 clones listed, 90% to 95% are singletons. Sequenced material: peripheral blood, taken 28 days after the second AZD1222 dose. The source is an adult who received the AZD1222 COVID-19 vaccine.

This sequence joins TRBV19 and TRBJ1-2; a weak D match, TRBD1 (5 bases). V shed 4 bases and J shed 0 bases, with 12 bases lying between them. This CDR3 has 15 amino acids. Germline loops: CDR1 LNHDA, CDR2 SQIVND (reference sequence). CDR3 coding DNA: TGTGCCAGTAGTACACCAAAGACAGCTAACTATGGCTACACCTTC. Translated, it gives CASSTPKTANYGYTF. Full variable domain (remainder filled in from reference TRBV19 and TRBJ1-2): DGGITQSPKYLFRKEGQNVTLSCEQNLNHDAMYWYRQDPGQGLRLIYYSQIVNDFQKGDIAEGYSVSREKKESFPLTVTSAQKNPTAFYLCASSTPKTANYGYTFGSGTRLTVV.

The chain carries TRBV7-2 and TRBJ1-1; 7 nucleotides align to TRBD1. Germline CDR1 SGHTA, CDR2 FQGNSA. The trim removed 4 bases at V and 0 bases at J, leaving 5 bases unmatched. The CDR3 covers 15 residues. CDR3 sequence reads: CASSSSGGLNTEAFF. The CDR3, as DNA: TGTGCCAGCAGCTCCTCAGGGGGACTGAACACTGAAGCTTTCTTT.

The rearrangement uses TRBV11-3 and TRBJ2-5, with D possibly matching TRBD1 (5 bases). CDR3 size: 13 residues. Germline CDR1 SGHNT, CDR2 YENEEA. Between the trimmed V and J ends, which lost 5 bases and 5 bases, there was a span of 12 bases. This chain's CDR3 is CASSQGVRETQYF. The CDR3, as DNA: TGTGCCAGCAGCCAAGGGGTGCGGGAGACCCAGTACTTC.

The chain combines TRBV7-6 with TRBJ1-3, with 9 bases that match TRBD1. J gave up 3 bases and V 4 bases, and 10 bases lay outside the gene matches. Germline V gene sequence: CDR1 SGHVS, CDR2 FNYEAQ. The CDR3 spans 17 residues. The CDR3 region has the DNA TGTGCCAGCAGCTCCCCTTACAGGGGGCCAAGTGGAAACACCATATATTTT. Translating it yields CASSSPYRGPSGNTIYF.

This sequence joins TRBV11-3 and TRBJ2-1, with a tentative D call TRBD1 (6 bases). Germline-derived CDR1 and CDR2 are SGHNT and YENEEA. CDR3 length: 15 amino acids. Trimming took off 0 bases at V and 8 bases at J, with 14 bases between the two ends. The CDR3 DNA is TGTGCCAGCAGCTTAGAAGCTGCCAAGGGGGATGAGCAGTTCTTC. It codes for CASSLEAAKGDEQFF.

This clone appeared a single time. The CDR3 reads CASSYGSTGEGYTF. The CDR3 bases are TGTGCCAGCAGTTACGGATCGACAGGGGAAGGCTACACCTTC. This chain uses TRBV6-2 or TRBV6-3 with TRBJ1-2; 8 bases fit TRBD1. The CDR3 extends over 14 amino acids. J was trimmed by 8 bases and V by 2 bases; bases with no gene match: 7. The germline gives CDR1 MNHEY, CDR2 SVGEGT.

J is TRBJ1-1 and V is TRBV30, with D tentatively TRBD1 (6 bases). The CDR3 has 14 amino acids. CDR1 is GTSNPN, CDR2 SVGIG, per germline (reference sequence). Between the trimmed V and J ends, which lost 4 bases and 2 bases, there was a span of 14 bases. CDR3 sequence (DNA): TGTGCCTGGAATTGGGGGCACCTCAACACTGAAGCTTTCTTT. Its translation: CAWNWGHLNTEAFF.

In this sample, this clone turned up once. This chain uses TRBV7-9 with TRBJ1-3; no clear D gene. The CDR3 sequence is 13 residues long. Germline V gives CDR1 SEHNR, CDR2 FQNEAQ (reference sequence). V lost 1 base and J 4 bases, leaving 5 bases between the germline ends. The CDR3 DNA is TGTGCCAGCAGCTTAGGAGAGGGAAACACCATATATTTT. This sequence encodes CASSLGEGNTIYF.

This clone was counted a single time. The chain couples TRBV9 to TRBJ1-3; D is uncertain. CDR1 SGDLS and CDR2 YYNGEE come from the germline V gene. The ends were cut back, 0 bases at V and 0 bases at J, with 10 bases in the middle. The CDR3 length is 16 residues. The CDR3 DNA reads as TGTGCCAGCAGCGTAGGGGTGGGGAGCTCTGGAAACACCATATATTTT. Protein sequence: CASSVGVGSSGNTIYF.

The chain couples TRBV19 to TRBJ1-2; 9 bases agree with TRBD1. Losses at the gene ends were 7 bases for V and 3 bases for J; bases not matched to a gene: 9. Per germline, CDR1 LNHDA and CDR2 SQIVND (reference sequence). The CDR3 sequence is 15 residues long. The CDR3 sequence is CASTLSGQGYYGYTF. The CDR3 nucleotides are TGTGCCAGTACTCTCTCGGGACAGGGTTACTATGGCTACACCTTC. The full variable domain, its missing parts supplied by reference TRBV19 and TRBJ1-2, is DGGITQSPKYLFRKEGQNVTLSCEQNLNHDAMYWYRQDPGQGLRLIYYSQIVNDFQKGDIAEGYSVSREKKESFPLTVTSAQKNPTAFYLCASTLSGQGYYGYTFGSGTRLTVV.

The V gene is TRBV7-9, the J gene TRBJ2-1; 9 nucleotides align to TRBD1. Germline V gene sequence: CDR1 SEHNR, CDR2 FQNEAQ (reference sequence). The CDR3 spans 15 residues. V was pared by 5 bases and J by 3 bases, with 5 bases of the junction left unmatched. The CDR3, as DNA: TGTGCCAGCAGCAGTCGGACAGGGGACTACAATGAGCAGTTCTTC. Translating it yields CASSSRTGDYNEQFF.

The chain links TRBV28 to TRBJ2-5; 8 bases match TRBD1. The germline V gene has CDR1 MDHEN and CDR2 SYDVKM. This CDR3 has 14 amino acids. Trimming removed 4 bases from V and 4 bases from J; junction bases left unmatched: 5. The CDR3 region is CASSSTQGAETQYF. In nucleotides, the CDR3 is TGTGCCAGCAGTTCCACCCAGGGGGCAGAGACCCAGTACTTC.

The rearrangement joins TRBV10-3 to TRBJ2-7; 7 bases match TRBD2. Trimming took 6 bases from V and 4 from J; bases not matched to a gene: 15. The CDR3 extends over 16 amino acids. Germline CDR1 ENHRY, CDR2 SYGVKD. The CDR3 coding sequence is TGTGCCATCAGCACTTCAGACGGCGGGAGTCCTTACGAGCAGTACTTC. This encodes CAISTSDGGSPYEQYF.

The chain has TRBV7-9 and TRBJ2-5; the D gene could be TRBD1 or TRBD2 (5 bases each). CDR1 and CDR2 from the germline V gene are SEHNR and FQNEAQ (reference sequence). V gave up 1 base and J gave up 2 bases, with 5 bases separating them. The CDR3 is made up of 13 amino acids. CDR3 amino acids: CASSLGGQETQYF. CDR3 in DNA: TGTGCCAGCAGCTTAGGGGGGCAAGAGACCCAGTACTTC.

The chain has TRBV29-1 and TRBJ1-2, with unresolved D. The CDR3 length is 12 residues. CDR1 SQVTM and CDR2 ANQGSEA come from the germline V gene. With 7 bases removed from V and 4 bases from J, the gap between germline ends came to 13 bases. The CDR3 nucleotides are TGCAGCGCGCCCGGTCTGGGCTATGGCTACACCTTC. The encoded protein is CSAPGLGYGYTF.

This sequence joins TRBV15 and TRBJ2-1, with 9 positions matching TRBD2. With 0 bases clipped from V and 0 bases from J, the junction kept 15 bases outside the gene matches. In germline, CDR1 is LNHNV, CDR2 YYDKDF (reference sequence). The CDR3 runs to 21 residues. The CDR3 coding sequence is TGTGCCACCAGCAGAGATCGAGATAGCGGGGGCCTACCATCCTCCTACAATGAGCAGTTCTTC. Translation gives CATSRDRDSGGLPSSYNEQFF.

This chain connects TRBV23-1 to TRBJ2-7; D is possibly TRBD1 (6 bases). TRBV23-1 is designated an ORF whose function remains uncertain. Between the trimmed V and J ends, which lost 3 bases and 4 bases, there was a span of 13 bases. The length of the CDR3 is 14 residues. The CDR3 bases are TGCGCCAGCAGTCAGGGCAGGGGTAGTTACGAGCAGTACTTC. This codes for CASSQGRGSYEQYF.

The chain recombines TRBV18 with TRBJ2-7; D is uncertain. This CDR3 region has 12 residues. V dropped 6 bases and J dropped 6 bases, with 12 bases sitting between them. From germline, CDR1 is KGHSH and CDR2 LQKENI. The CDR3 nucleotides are TGTGCCAGCTCCCCAGGTCATGCCGAGCAGTACTTC. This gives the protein CASSPGHAEQYF.

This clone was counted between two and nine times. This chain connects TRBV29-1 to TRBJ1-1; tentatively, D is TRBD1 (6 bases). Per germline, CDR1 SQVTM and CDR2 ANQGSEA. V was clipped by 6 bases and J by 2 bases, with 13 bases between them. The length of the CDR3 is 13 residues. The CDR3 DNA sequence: TGCAGCGTCCGACAGGACCAAAACACTGAAGCTTTCTTT. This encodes CSVRQDQNTEAFF. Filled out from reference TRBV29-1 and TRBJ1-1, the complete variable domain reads SAVISQKPSRDICQRGTSLTIQCQVDSQVTMMFWYRQQPGQSLTLIATANQGSEATYESGFVIDKFPISRPNLTFSTLTVSNMSPEDSSIYLCSVRQDQNTEAFFGQGTRLTVV.

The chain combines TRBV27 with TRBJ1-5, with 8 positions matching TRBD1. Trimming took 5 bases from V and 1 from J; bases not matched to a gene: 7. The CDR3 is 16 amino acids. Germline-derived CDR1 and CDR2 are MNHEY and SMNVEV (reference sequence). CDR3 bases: TGTGCCAGCAGTCCTGGGACAGGCTTAAGCAATCAGCCCCAGCATTTT. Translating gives CASSPGTGLSNQPQHF.

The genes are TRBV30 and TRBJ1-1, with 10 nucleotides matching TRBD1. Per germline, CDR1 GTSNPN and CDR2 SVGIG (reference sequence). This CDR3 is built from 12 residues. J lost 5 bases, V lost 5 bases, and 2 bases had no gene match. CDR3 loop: CAWGQGVTEAFF. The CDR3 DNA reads TGTGCCTGGGGACAGGGGGTTACTGAAGCTTTCTTT.

Written as DNA, the CDR3 is TGTGCCACCAGCCGGGACAGGGGAGAGACCTACGAGCAGTACTTC. Encoded protein: CATSRDRGETYEQYF. The chain links TRBV24-1 to TRBJ2-7; the match to TRBD1 covers 10 bases. The ends lost 7 bases at V and 2 bases at J; junction bases unmatched: 7. The CDR3 is 15 residues long. CDR1 KGHDR and CDR2 SFDVKD come from the germline V gene.

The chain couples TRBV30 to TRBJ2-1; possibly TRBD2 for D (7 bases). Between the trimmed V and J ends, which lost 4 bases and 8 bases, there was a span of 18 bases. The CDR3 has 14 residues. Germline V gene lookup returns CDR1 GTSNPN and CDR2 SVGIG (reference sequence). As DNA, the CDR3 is TGTGCCTGGAAGAGGGCGGGGGCCCTGGATGAGCAGTTCTTC. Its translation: CAWKRAGALDEQFF. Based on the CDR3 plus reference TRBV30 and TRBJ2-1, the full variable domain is SQTIHQWPATLVQPVGSPLSLECTVEGTSNPNLYWYRQAAGRGLQLLFYSVGIGQISSEVPQNLSASRPQDRQFILSSKKLLLSDSGFYLCAWKRAGALDEQFFGPGTRLTVL.

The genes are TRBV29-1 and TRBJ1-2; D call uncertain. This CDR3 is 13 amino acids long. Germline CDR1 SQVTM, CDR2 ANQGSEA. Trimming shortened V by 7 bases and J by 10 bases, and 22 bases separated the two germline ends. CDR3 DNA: TGCAGCGCCTTGCGTGGGCTTTGGGATGACTACACCTTC. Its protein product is CSALRGLWDDYTF.

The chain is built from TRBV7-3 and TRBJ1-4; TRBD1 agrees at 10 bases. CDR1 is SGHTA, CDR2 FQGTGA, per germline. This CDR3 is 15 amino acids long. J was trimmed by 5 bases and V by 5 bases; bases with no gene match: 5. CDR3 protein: CASSPGTGENEKLFF. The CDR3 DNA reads TGTGCCAGCAGCCCAGGGACAGGGGAAAATGAAAAACTGTTTTTT.

The CDR3 spells CASSQDRSGYGGYTF. CDR3 nucleotide sequence: TGCGCCAGCAGCCAAGATCGCTCGGGGTATGGCGGCTACACCTTC. This chain uses TRBV4-3 with TRBJ1-2; D unclear. Per germline, CDR1 LGHNA and CDR2 YSLEER. The CDR3 runs to 15 residues. Trimming took 0 bases from V and 8 from J, leaving 16 bases between them.